The subject of this entry is one T cell receptor (beta chain). Its specificity is unknown. Looked up from germline, CDR1 is MNHEY and CDR2 is SVGEGT. This CDR3 has 13 residues. The V and J ends lost 0 bases and 11 bases respectively, with 13 bases between them. This record belongs to a study of T cells in Graves' hyperthyroidism and ophthalmopathy. The investigators amplified TCR beta CDR3 regions from RNA transcripts. HTBI primers drove first-round RT-PCR of the TCR CDR3. TCRdb reprocessed the multiplex PCR reads via MiXCR and lists one record per CDR3 protein. This sample has about 270,000 distinct CDR3 sequences, with 24% found just once. Whole-study findings and limits: The model made its ophthalmopathy prediction, and onset followed a median approximately 6 months later.

Enrolled ophthalmopathy patients presented with a Clinical Activity Score of at least 3, a NOSPECS grade of at least 4, and disease duration under 3 months. Clinical symptoms, serum thyroxine, TRAb, thyroid ultrasound and orbital computed tomography informed diagnoses. The TCR originated in a woman in her thirties or forties with Graves' ophthalmopathy. Sequencing input: blood. The V call is TRBV6-2 or TRBV6-3, the J call TRBJ1-1, with D uncertain. The DNA of the CDR3 is TGTGCCAGCAGTTACTCGAGATCAGGCCTCGCTTTCTTT. Translating gives CASSYSRSGLAFF.